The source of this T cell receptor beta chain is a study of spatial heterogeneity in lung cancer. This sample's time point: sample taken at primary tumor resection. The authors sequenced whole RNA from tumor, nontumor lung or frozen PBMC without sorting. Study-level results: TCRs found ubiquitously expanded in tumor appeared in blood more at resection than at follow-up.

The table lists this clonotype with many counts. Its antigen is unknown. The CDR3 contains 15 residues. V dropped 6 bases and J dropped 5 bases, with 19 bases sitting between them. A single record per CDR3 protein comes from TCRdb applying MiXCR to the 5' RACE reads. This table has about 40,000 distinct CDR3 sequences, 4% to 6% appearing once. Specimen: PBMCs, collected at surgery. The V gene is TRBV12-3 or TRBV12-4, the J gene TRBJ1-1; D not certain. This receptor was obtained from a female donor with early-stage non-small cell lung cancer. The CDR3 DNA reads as TGTGCCAGCAGGGGGTTCAAGATAGGAGGGACTGAAGCTTTCTTT. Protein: CASRGFKIGGTEAFF.